This T cell receptor beta chain was captured in a study of blood T cells in healthy people across ages. Findings and caveats of the study: A greater number of naive CD4+ cells and higher diversity distinguished long-lived donors from aged donors. Unsorted PBMC input precluded a conclusive naive versus antigen-experienced comparison.

The V gene's germline CDR1 is KGHSH and CDR2 LQKENI. The V gene lost 8 bases and the J gene lost 1 base, with 11 bases spanning the gap. CDR3 size: 13 residues. Alongside a J-beta primer mix, a sample-barcoded 5' primer served in a second PCR lasting roughly 6 to 11 cycles. A template-switch adaptor containing 12 random nucleotides labeled each cDNA molecule. MiXCR, applied by TCRdb to the 5' RACE reads, yields one record per CDR3 protein. The repertoire holds hundreds of thousands of distinct CDR3 sequences, with 20% to 30% as singletons. The table lists this clonotype with many counts. Its antigen remains unidentified. These sequences were also reported in another study, on T cells of mothers and their children.

Sample: blood. The V gene is TRBV18, the J gene TRBJ2-5; no clear D gene. The TCR sequence derives from a boy aged 5-17 years in good health. The CDR3 sequence: CASSPPSQETQYF. The DNA for the CDR3 is TGTGCCAGCAGCCCCCCTAGCCAAGAGACCCAGTACTTC.